A selection of T cell receptor beta chains follows, all from one sample in a study of metastatic and nonmetastatic thyroid tumors. TCRdb used MiXCR to call clones anew from the PCR reads. The sample has 30,000 to 40,000 clones; approximately 20% are singletons. Material for sequencing was blood. The source of these receptors is a female donor with papillary thyroid cancer or a benign thyroid nodule (not recorded which). Some clones in this sample may be carry-over from other donors' samples. CDR3s include the opening cysteine and the closing phenylalanine or tryptophan.

TRBV6-2/TRBV6-3 | CASSYPRLAGGGTDTQYF
TRBV3-1 | CASSKLADAGELFF
TRBV11-1 | CASSLGLGLAGGNTGELFF
TRBV6-4 | CASSANNEGSTEQFF
TRBV30 | CAWSVGQGALDGYTF
TRBV5-1 | CASSLSLAGLDEQFF
TRBV9 | CASSGERTEAFF
TRBV4-2 | CASSQIAGGSDEQYF
TRBV6-1 | CASSALGSVKAFF
TRBV7-3 | CASSSSGETTDTQYF
TRBV9 | CASSSGGGSYGYTF
TRBV7-2 | CASSLDRFETQYF
TRBV5-1 | CASSLGAGGLNTGELFF
TRBV28 | CASTESEQPQHF
TRBV11-2 | CASSSGTAASGTEAFF
TRBV7-9 | CASSLPLGGNEKLFF
TRBV11-2 | CAISPYPRLVRNEHFF
TRBV6-6 | CASSYSGGDGYTF
TRBV29-1 | CSIRSGEGYNF
TRBV6-2/TRBV6-3 | CASSYFYEQYF
TRBV6-1 | CASREPRSGTDTQYF
TRBV19 | CASSLTRNTEAFF
TRBV12-3/TRBV12-4 | CASSFRASGYTF
TRBV3-1 | CASSPPTSGRAGETQYF
TRBV20-1 | CSARFADREIYEQYF
TRBV19 | CASKGYGYTF
TRBV27 | CASSSGLESYEQYF
TRBV14 | CASSQDQGDEQFF
TRBV10-3 | CAISMTSPEQYF
TRBV19 | CASSIVDRPQHF
TRBV5-1 | CASSLEAVAGGVQTQYF
TRBV27 | CASSLSNQPQHF
TRBV3-1 | CASSARADEQFF
TRBV14 | CASSPTGINYGYTF
TRBV30 | CAWSVGTGGAYTF